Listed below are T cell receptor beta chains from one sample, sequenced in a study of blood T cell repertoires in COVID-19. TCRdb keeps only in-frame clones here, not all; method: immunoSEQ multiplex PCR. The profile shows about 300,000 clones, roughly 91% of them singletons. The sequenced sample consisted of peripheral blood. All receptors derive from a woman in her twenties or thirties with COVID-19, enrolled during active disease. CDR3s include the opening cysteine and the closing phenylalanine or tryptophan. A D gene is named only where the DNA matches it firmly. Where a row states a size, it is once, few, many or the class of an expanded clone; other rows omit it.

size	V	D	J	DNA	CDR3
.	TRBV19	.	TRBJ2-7	TGTGCCAGTAGTCCCGGGGCCTACGAGCAGTACTTC	CASSPGAYEQYF
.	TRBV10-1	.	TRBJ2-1	TGCGCCAGCAGTGAGTCGAACGACGAGGGAAAGAGACACAATGAGCAGTTCTTC	CASSESNDEGKRHNEQFF
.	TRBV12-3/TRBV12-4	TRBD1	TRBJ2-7	TGTGCCAGCAGTTTTGACAGGGTCACACGCCAGTACTTC	CASSFDRVTRQYF
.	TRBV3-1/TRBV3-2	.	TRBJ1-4	TGTGCCAGCAGCAAAGGCGGAAAACTGTTTTTT	CASSKGGKLFF
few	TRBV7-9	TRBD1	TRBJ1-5	TGTGCCAGCAGCTTGGGGACAGGGTACCAGCCCCAGCATTTT	CASSLGTGYQPQHF
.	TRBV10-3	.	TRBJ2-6	TGTGCCACCCTAGAGGGCTCTGGGGCCAACGTCCTGACTTTC	CATLEGSGANVLTF
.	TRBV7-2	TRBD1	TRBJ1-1	TGTGCCAGCAGCTCAGGGGGCTGGGGCACTGAAGCTTTCTTT	CASSSGGWGTEAFF
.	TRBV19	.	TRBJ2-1	TGTGCCAGTAGTAAGAAGACGGACTGGGACAATGAGCAGTTCTTC	CASSKKTDWDNEQFF
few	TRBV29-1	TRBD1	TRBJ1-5	TGCAGCGTCCAGACTGGGACAGGGACGAGGCAGCCCCAGCATTTT	CSVQTGTGTRQPQHF
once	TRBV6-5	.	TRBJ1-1	TGTGCCAGCAGGCCGACAGGTCGCACTGAAGCTTTCTTT	CASRPTGRTEAFF
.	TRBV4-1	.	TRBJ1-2	TGCGCCAGCGCAGTGGGCCAAGGTACAGGAAGTCCCTATGGCTACACCTTC	CASAVGQGTGSPYGYTF
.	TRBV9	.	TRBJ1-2	TGTGCCAGCAGCGTAGGTCCATATGGCTACACCTTC	CASSVGPYGYTF
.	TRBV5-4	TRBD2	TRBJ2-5	TGTGCCAGCAGTCCGGGGGGGCCAGAGACCCAGTACTTC	CASSPGGPETQYF
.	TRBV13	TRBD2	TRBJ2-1	TGTGCCAGCAGCTTAGTCCCCAGCGGGGGGGCGGTTGTCAATGAGCAGTTCTTC	CASSLVPSGGAVVNEQFF
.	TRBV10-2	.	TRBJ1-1	TGCGCCACCTGGACAGCGAACACTGAAGCTTTCTTT	CATWTANTEAFF
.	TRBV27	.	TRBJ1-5	TGTGCCAGCAGTCTTTATCCCCCGGGACCGGGGGGCAATCAGCCCCAGCATTTT	CASSLYPPGPGGNQPQHF
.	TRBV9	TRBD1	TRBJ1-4	TGTGCCAGCAGCGTAGGGACAGGGGGTGAAAAACTGTTTTTT	CASSVGTGGEKLFF
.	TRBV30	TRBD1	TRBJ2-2	TGTGCCTGGAGCAGGGGGCTGGCCGGGGAGCTGTTTTTT	CAWSRGLAGELFF
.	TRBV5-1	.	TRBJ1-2	TGCGCCAGCAGCTTGGTGGACGGAGGTATCTATGGCTACACCTTC	CASSLVDGGIYGYTF
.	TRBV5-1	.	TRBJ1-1	TGCGCCAGCAGGGTCCCAGGTGCTGAAGCTTTCTTT	CASRVPGAEAFF
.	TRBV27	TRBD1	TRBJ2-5	TGTGCCAGCAAACCCGGGACAGGCGGAGAGACCCAGTACTTC	CASKPGTGGETQYF
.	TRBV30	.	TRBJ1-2	TGTGCCTGGAGTTTCTCTGACTATGGCTACACCTTC	CAWSFSDYGYTF